This T cell receptor beta chain was profiled in a study of T cells in Graves' hyperthyroidism and ophthalmopathy. Disease lasting under 3 months, a NOSPECS grade of at least 4, and a Clinical Activity Score of at least 3 were features of the ophthalmopathy patients. Pregnant or lactating patients were excluded, as were those with uncontrolled infection or other autoimmune disease. This clonotype was seen a handful of times. What it binds is unknown. CDR3 length: 13 residues. Trimming shortened V by 3 bases and J by 5 bases, and 9 bases separated the two germline ends. Study-wide findings and caveats: A model of 13 V-J pairs discriminated ophthalmopathy from stable hyperthyroidism.

Amplification yielded TCR beta CDR3 regions, with RNA transcripts as the source. A first-round RT-PCR of the TCR CDR3 used the HTBI primer set. TCRdb called the multiplex PCR reads again in MiXCR, with one record for every CDR3 protein. Among hundreds of thousands of distinct CDR3 sequences, 15% to 20% were seen once, and the ten largest hold approximately 48%. Sequencing was carried out using blood. The chain has TRBV12-3 or TRBV12-4 and TRBJ2-3, with D tentatively TRBD1 (6 bases). The TCR comes from a man aged 40-55 years with Graves' ophthalmopathy. The chain's CDR3 is CASSFRDKDTQYF. As DNA, the CDR3 is TGTGCCAGCAGTTTCCGGGACAAAGATACGCAGTATTTT.